The clone carrying this T cell receptor (beta chain) was recorded once. Trimming stripped 8 bases from V and 5 bases from J, with 7 bases between. The CDR3 is 12 residues long. CDR1 and CDR2 from the germline V gene are MNHEY and SMNVEV (reference sequence). Bulk CD8+ and CD4+ cells came from magnetic negative isolation; CD8+ TEMRA by FACS. This sample was included in a study of CD8 T cells in Susac syndrome. Random hexamers primed reverse transcription of about 0.5 to 1 ug RNA. Each CDR3 protein gets one entry after TCRdb re-called the immunoSEQ multiplex PCR reads with MiXCR. The sample yields about 250,000 distinct CDR3 sequences, 93% seen once.

The sample consisted of CD4+ T cells from PBMCs. V is TRBV27 and J is TRBJ1-6, with D unclear. This receptor was identified in a human donor with multiple sclerosis. The CDR3 protein is CASRLNNSPLHF. Written as DNA, the CDR3 is TGTGCCAGCCGCCTAAATAATTCACCCCTCCACTTT.